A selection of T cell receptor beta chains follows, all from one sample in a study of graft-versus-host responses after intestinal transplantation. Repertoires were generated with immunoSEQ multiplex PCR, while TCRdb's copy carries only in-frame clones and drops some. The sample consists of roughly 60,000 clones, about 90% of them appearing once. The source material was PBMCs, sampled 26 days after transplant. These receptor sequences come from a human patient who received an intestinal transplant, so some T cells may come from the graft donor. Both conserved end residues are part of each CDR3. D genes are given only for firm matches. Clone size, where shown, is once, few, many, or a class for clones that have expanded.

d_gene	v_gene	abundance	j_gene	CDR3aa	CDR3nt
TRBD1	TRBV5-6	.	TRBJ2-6	CASSLLDRDPSGANVLTF	TGTGCCAGCAGCTTACTAGACAGGGACCCCTCTGGGGCCAACGTCCTGACTTTC
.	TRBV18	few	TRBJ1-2	CASHPQGNYGYTF	TGTGCCAGCCATCCCCAGGGGAACTATGGCTACACCTTC
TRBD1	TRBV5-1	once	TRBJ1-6	CASSTDRAHSPLHF	TGCGCCAGCAGCACCGACAGGGCGCATTCACCCCTCCACTTT
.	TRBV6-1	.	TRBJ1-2	CASSESTYPSGYTF	TGTGCCAGCAGTGAAAGTACCTACCCGTCGGGCTACACCTTC
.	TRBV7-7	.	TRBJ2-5	CASSLSRGQETQYF	TGTGCTAGCAGCTTATCCCGGGGGCAAGAGACCCAGTACTTC
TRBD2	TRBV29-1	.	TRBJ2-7	CSVSAPHREGEQYF	TGCAGCGTTTCTGCACCCCACCGGGAGGGCGAGCAGTACTTC
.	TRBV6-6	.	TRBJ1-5	CASSYSATNQPQHF	TGTGCCAGCAGTTACTCGGCGACTAATCAGCCCCAGCATTTT
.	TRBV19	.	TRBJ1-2	CATWGPRTNYGYTF	TGTGCCACCTGGGGGCCTCGGACTAACTATGGCTACACCTTC
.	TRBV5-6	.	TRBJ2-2	CASSLAFGDTGELFF	TGTGCCAGCAGCTTGGCCTTCGGAGATACCGGGGAGCTGTTTTTT
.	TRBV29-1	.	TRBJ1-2	CSVGGGSSYGYTF	TGCAGCGTTGGGGGGGGCTCCAGCTATGGCTACACCTTC
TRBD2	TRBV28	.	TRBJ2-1	CASIGQRGNNEQFF	TGTGCCAGCATAGGCCAGCGGGGGAACAATGAGCAGTTCTTC
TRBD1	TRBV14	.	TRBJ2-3	CASSPTGATDTQYF	TGTGCCAGCAGCCCTACAGGGGCAACAGATACGCAGTATTTT
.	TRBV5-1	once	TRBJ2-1	CASSLEIRSPLGGEQFF	TGCGCCAGCAGCTTGGAAATAAGGTCCCCCCTTGGAGGTGAGCAGTTCTTC
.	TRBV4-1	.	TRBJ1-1	CASSQSNPMNTEAFF	TGCGCCAGCAGCCAAAGCAATCCCATGAACACTGAAGCTTTCTTT
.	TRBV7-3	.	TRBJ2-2	CASSYTGSAFTGELFF	TGTGCCAGCAGCTATACAGGGTCGGCCTTCACCGGGGAGCTGTTTTTT
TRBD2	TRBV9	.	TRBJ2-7	CASSVGLAGAEEQYF	TGTGCCAGCAGCGTAGGGCTAGCGGGAGCGGAAGAGCAGTACTTC
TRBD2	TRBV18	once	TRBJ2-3	CASSPSGRNTQYF	TGTGCCAGCTCACCCAGCGGGAGGAATACGCAGTATTTT
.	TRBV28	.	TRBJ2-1	CASSSAPRVEQFF	TGTGCCAGCAGTTCGGCCCCCAGGGTTGAGCAGTTCTTC
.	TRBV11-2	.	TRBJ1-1	CASSLVTDILVDTEAFF	TGTGCCAGCAGCTTAGTGACGGACATACTCGTAGACACTGAAGCTTTCTTT
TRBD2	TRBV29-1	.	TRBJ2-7	CSVDGIAGDFLRGEQYF	TGCAGCGTTGACGGGATAGCGGGGGATTTCCTAAGGGGCGAGCAGTACTTC
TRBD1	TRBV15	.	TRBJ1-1	CATSRGRGQGYTEAFF	TGTGCCACCAGCAGAGGGAGAGGACAGGGGTACACTGAAGCTTTCTTT
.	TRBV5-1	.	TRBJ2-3	CASSLGDSLFTDTQYF	TGCGCCAGCAGCCTGGGGGACTCGCTATTCACAGATACGCAGTATTTT